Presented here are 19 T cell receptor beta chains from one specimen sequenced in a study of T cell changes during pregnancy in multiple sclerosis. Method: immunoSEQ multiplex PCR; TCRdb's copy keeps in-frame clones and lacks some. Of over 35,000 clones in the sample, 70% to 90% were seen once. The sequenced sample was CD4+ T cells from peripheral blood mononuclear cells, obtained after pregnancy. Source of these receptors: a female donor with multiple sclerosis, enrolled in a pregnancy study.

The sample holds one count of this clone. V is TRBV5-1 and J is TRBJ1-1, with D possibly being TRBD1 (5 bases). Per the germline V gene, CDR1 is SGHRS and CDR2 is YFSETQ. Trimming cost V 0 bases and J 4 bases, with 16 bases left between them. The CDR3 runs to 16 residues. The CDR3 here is CASSLVFPGEATEAFF. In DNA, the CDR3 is TGCGCCAGCAGCTTGGTCTTTCCGGGGGAGGCCACTGAAGCTTTCTTT.

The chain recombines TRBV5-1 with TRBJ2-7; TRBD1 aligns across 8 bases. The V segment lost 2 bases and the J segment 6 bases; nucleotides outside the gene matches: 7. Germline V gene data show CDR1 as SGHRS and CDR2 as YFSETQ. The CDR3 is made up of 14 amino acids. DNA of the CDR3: TGCGCCAGCAGCTTCGACAGGGGTATAATCGAGCAGTACTTC. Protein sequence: CASSFDRGIIEQYF.

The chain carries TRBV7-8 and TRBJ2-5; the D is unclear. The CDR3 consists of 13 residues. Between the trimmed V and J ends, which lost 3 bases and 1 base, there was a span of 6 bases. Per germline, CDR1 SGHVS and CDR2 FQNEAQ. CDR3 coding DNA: TGTGCCAGCAGCTTTGACACCCAAGAGACCCAGTACTTC. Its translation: CASSFDTQETQYF.

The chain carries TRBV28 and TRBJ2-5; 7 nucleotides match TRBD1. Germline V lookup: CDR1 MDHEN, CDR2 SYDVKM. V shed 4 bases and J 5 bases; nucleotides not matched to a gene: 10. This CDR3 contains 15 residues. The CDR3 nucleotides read TGTGCCAGCAGTTCTTTAGGGGGCCGTGGGGAGACCCAGTACTTC. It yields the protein CASSSLGGRGETQYF.

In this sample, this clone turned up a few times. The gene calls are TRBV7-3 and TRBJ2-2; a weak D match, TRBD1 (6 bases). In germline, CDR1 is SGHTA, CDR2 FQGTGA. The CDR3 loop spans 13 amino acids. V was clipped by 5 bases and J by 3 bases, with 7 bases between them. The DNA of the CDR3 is TGTGCCAGCAGCCAGGGGCACACCGGGGAGCTGTTTTTT. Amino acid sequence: CASSQGHTGELFF.

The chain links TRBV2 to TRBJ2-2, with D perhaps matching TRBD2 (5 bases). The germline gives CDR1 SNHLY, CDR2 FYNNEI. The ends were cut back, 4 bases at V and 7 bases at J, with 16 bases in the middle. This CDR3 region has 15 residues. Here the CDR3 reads CASSGLPTRGGELFF. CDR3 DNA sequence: TGTGCCAGCAGTGGCCTCCCTACACGGGGCGGGGAGCTGTTTTTT.

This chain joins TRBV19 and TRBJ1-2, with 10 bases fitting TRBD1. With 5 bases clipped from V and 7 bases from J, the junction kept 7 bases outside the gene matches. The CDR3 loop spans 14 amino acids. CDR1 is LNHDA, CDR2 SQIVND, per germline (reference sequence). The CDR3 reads CASSLRDRGGGYTF. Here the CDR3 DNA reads TGTGCCAGTAGTCTTCGGGACAGGGGAGGTGGCTACACCTTC.

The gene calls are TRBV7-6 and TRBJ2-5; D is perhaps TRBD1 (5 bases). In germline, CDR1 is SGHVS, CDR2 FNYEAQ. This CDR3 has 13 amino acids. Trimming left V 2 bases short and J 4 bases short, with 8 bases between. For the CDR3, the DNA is TGTGCCAGCAGCTTACTGGGGCGAGAGACCCAGTACTTC. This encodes CASSLLGRETQYF.

The CDR3 coding sequence is TGTGCCAGCACCGGGACAGTTAGCAATCAGCCCCAGCATTTT. Its translation is CASTGTVSNQPQHF. The chain employs TRBV6-1 and TRBJ1-5; 7 bases are shared with TRBD1. V lost 7 bases, J lost 0 bases, and 3 bases stayed unmatched. Germline lookup yields CDR1 MNHNS and CDR2 SASEGT. The CDR3 spans 14 residues.

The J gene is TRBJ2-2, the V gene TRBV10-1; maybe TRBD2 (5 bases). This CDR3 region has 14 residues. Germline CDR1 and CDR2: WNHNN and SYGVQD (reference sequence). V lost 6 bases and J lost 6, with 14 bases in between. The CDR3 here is CASSREEGPGELFF. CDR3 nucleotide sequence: TGCGCCAGCAGCCGAGAAGAGGGCCCCGGGGAGCTGTTTTTT.

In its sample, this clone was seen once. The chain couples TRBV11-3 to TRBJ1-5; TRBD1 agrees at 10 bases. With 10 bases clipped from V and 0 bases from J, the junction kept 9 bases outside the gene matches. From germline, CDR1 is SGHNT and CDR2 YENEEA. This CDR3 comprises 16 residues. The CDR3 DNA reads TGTGCCACACCCGGGACAGGGGACAATAGCAATCAGCCCCAGCATTTT. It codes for CATPGTGDNSNQPQHF.

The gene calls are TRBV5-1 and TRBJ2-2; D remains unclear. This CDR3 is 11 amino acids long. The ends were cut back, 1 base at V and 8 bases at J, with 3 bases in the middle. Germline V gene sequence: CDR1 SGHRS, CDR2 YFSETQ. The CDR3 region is CASSLSGELFF. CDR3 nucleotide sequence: TGCGCCAGCAGCTTGTCTGGGGAGCTGTTTTTT.

The CDR3 DNA reads TGCGCCAGCACCTCGGGACAAGCCAAAAACATTCAGTACTTC. The encoded protein is CASTSGQAKNIQYF. The gene calls are TRBV23-1 and TRBJ2-4, with D maybe TRBD1 (6 bases). TRBV23-1 is assigned to the ORF class and has an uncertain function. The V end was cut by 7 bases, the J end by 0 bases, with 10 bases between. The CDR3 has 14 amino acids.

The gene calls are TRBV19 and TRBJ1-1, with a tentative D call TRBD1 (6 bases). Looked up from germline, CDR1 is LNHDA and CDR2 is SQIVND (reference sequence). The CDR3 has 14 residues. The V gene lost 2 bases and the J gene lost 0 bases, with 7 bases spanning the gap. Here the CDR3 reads CASSIQGMNTEAFF. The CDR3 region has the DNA TGTGCCAGTAGTATACAGGGGATGAACACTGAAGCTTTCTTT. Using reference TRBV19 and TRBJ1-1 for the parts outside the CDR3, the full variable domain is DGGITQSPKYLFRKEGQNVTLSCEQNLNHDAMYWYRQDPGQGLRLIYYSQIVNDFQKGDIAEGYSVSREKKESFPLTVTSAQKNPTAFYLCASSIQGMNTEAFFGQGTRLTVV.

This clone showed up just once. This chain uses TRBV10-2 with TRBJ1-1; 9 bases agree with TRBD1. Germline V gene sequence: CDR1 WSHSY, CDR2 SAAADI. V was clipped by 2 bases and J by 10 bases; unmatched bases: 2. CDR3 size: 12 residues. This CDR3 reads CASSETGGAAFF. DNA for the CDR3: TGCGCCAGCAGTGAGACAGGGGGCGCAGCTTTCTTT.

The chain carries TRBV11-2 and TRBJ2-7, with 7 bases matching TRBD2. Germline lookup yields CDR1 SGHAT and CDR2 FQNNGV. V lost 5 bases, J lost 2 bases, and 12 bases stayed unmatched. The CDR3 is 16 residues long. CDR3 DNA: TGTGCCAGCAGCCCTCGAGCGGGGACTTCTACCTACGAGCAGTACTTC. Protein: CASSPRAGTSTYEQYF.

CDR3 nucleotide sequence: TGTGCCAGCAGCTTGATTGGCGGACAGGGGGATGGCTACACCTTC. The encoded protein is CASSLIGGQGDGYTF. The chain recombines TRBV11-2 with TRBJ1-2; 10 bases line up with TRBD1. CDR3 length: 15 residues. Germline V gene data show CDR1 as SGHAT and CDR2 as FQNNGV. J was trimmed by 6 bases and V by 3 bases; bases with no gene match: 7.

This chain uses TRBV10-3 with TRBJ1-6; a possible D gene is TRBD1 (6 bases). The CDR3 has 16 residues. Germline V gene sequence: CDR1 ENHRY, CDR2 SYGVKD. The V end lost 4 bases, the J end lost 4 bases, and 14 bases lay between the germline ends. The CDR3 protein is CAISASSRGYNSPLHF. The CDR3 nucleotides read TGTGCCATCAGTGCCAGCAGTAGGGGGTATAATTCACCCCTCCACTTT.

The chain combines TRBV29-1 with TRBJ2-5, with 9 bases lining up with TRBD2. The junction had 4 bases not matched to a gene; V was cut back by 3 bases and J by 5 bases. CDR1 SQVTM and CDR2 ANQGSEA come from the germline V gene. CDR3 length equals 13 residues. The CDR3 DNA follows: TGCAGCGTTGATAGCGGACTAGCGGAGACCCAGTACTTC. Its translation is CSVDSGLAETQYF. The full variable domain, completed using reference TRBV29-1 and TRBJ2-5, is SAVISQKPSRDICQRGTSLTIQCQVDSQVTMMFWYRQQPGQSLTLIATANQGSEATYESGFVIDKFPISRPNLTFSTLTVSNMSPEDSSIYLCSVDSGLAETQYFGPGTRLLVL.